The next 20 T cell receptor beta chains were all read from a single sample in a study of T cell changes during pregnancy in multiple sclerosis. Profiled with immunoSEQ multiplex PCR; TCRdb holds only in-frame clones, not every one. The sample holds 55,000 to 80,000 clones, roughly 94% seen once. This sample comprised peripheral blood, obtained in the third trimester of pregnancy. All receptors come from a female donor with multiple sclerosis, enrolled in a pregnancy study.

This chain links TRBV9 with TRBJ2-7; D not certain. The CDR3 spans 14 residues. V lost 2 bases and J 0 bases, leaving 9 bases between the germline ends. The germline V gene has CDR1 SGDLS and CDR2 YYNGEE. The CDR3 DNA follows: TGTGCCAGCAGCGTCTCGTCGAGCTCCTACGAGCAGTACTTC. Translated: CASSVSSSSYEQYF.

V is TRBV6-5 and J is TRBJ2-7; TRBD1 might be the D (6 bases). The V end was cut by 0 bases, the J end by 4 bases, with 13 bases between. CDR1 and CDR2 from the germline V gene are MNHEY and SVGAGI. The CDR3 spans 15 residues. The CDR3 DNA is TGTGCCAGCAGTTACTCTGCCGACAGGAGGTACGAGCAGTACTTC. Translating gives CASSYSADRRYEQYF.

This sequence joins TRBV9 and TRBJ1-5; D perhaps matches TRBD1 (5 bases). In germline, CDR1 is SGDLS, CDR2 YYNGEE. The length of the CDR3 is 14 residues. Trimming cost V 2 bases and J 3 bases, with 9 bases left between them. The chain's CDR3 is CASSVDSVNQPQHF. The CDR3 region has the DNA TGTGCCAGCAGCGTTGACAGTGTCAATCAGCCCCAGCATTTT.

In this sample, this clone turned up once. The chain has TRBV5-8 and TRBJ2-7; 13 bases align to TRBD2. This CDR3 has 17 amino acids. Trimming cost V 0 bases and J 0 bases; bases outside gene matches: 3. The V gene's germline CDR1 is SGHTS and CDR2 YDEGEE. CDR3 region: CASSLALAGGPSYEQYF. CDR3 DNA: TGTGCCAGCAGCTTGGCACTAGCGGGGGGGCCCTCCTACGAGCAGTACTTC.

V usage is TRBV6-5 and J usage is TRBJ2-6, with D possibly being TRBD2 (5 bases). Trimming took off 6 bases at V and 0 bases at J, with 6 bases between the two ends. Germline V gives CDR1 MNHEY, CDR2 SVGAGI. The CDR3 has 14 amino acids. The CDR3 nucleotides are TGTGCCAGCAGCAGCGGCTCTGGGGCCAACGTCCTGACTTTC. Translated, it gives CASSSGSGANVLTF.

The CDR3 DNA reads TGCGCCAGCAGCCAAGGGCTAGCGGGCTCCTACGAGCAGTACTTC. Its translation is CASSQGLAGSYEQYF. The chain employs TRBV4-3 and TRBJ2-7, with TRBD2 identical over 8 bases. The CDR3 spans 15 residues. Germline assignment: CDR1 LGHNA and CDR2 YSLEER. The V gene end was trimmed by 1 base and the J gene end by 0 bases; junction bases not matched to a gene: 2.

The chain combines TRBV29-1 with TRBJ1-5, with 10 bases fitting TRBD1. Germline CDR1 reads SQVTM; CDR2 reads ANQGSEA. CDR3 length: 15 amino acids. J was trimmed by 0 bases and V by 7 bases; bases with no gene match: 6. In DNA, the CDR3 is TGCAGCGCCGGGACAGGGGATGGTAGCAATCAGCCCCAGCATTTT. Residues: CSAGTGDGSNQPQHF. The full variable domain, its missing parts supplied by reference TRBV29-1 and TRBJ1-5, is SAVISQKPSRDICQRGTSLTIQCQVDSQVTMMFWYRQQPGQSLTLIATANQGSEATYESGFVIDKFPISRPNLTFSTLTVSNMSPEDSSIYLCSAGTGDGSNQPQHFGDGTRLSIL.

This chain links TRBV6-6 with TRBJ1-3; 10 bases match TRBD1. This CDR3 is 16 amino acids long. Trimming took 6 bases from V and 0 from J; bases not matched to a gene: 5. Germline CDR1 and CDR2: MNHNY and SVGAGI (reference sequence). In DNA form, the CDR3 reads TGTGCCAGCAGGCGGACAGGGGGAGACTCTGGAAACACCATATATTTT. As protein: CASRRTGGDSGNTIYF.

The chain recombines TRBV6-5 with TRBJ2-1, with D possibly being TRBD1 (6 bases). Germline V lookup: CDR1 MNHEY, CDR2 SVGAGI. The V end lost 2 bases, the J end lost 2 bases, and 13 bases lay between the germline ends. This CDR3 contains 16 residues. Written as DNA, the CDR3 is TGTGCCAGCAGTTACAAGGCAGGGGATCCCTACAATGAGCAGTTCTTC. Amino acid sequence: CASSYKAGDPYNEQFF.

The J gene is TRBJ1-2, the V gene TRBV9; possible D gene TRBD1, 5 bases. This CDR3 has 12 residues. CDR1 is SGDLS, CDR2 YYNGEE, per germline. Trimming left V 4 bases short and J 8 bases short, with 12 bases between. The CDR3 region is CASSPQGKGYTF. CDR3 nucleotide sequence: TGTGCCAGCAGCCCCCAGGGTAAAGGCTACACCTTC. Variable domain in full (rest from reference TRBV9 and TRBJ1-2): DSGVTQTPKHLITATGQRVTLRCSPRSGDLSVYWYQQSLDQGLQFLIQYYNGEERAKGNILERFSAQQFPDLHSELNLSSLELGDSALYFCASSPQGKGYTFGSGTRLTVV.

The chain joins TRBV11-1 to TRBJ2-7, with D perhaps matching TRBD1 (6 bases). Germline loops: CDR1 SGHAT, CDR2 FQDESV (reference sequence). The CDR3 runs 18 residues. V lost 1 base and J 3 bases, leaving 22 bases between the germline ends. In DNA, the CDR3 is TGTGCCAGCAGCTTAGGGATCCGCGCAGGGGTTGAGCTCTACGAGCAGTACTTC. Residues: CASSLGIRAGVELYEQYF.

J is TRBJ1-5 and V is TRBV30, with D maybe TRBD1 (5 bases). Looked up from germline, CDR1 is GTSNPN and CDR2 is SVGIG (reference sequence). The CDR3 extends over 13 amino acids. Trimming cost V 1 base and J 10 bases, with 14 bases left between them. The DNA of the CDR3 is TGTGCCTGGAGTGGGGGCCCCCAGGAACCCCAGCATTTT. It is translated as CAWSGGPQEPQHF.

This chain uses TRBV7-2 with TRBJ1-2; 7 nucleotides match TRBD1. V lost 5 bases to trimming and J lost 4 bases; unmatched junction nucleotides: 13. Looked up from germline, CDR1 is SGHTA and CDR2 is FQGNSA. The CDR3 consists of 16 residues. DNA for the CDR3: TGTGCCAGCAGCACCACCTTCGTCGGGACAGTCTATGGCTACACCTTC. It is translated as CASSTTFVGTVYGYTF.

The gene calls are TRBV2 and TRBJ1-6; 8 bases match TRBD1. The germline CDR1 and CDR2 sequences are SNHLY and FYNNEI. This CDR3 contains 14 residues. J lost 5 bases, V lost 6 bases, and 3 bases had no gene match. CDR3 nucleotides: TGTGCCAGCAGGAGGGGACAGGATAATTCACCCCTCCACTTT. As protein: CASRRGQDNSPLHF.

The V gene is TRBV27, the J gene TRBJ1-5; possible D gene TRBD1, 5 bases. CDR1 and CDR2 (germline): MNHEY, SMNVEV (reference sequence). Trimming stripped 2 bases from V and 3 bases from J, with 11 bases between. The length of the CDR3 is 15 residues. CDR3 residues: CASSLMAGPNQPQHF. The CDR3 DNA is TGTGCCAGCAGTTTAATGGCAGGGCCCAATCAGCCCCAGCATTTT.

CDR3 DNA: TGTGCCAGCAGTATACAGGGGTCTGGAAACACCATATATTTT. Its protein is CASSIQGSGNTIYF. This chain connects TRBV7-2 to TRBJ1-3; TRBD1 matches at 7 bases. The CDR3 extends over 14 amino acids. Per germline, CDR1 SGHTA and CDR2 FQGNSA. J gave up 1 base and V 6 bases, and 3 bases lay outside the gene matches.

The chain combines TRBV5-5 with TRBJ1-2; 7 positions agree with TRBD1. The V and J ends lost 4 bases and 5 bases, in that order; junction bases with no gene match: 8. The germline gives CDR1 SGHKS, CDR2 YYEKEE (reference sequence). This CDR3 spans 14 amino acids. The CDR3 bases are TGTGCCAGCAGCCGACCCCCAGGGGGGTATGGCTACACCTTC. Protein product: CASSRPPGGYGYTF.

This chain uses TRBV18 with TRBJ1-2; D possibly corresponds to TRBD1 (5 bases). V gave up 1 base and J gave up 2 bases, with 11 bases separating them. CDR1 is KGHSH, CDR2 LQKENI, per germline. CDR3 size: 15 residues. DNA for the CDR3: TGTGCCAGCTCACCACGGGAAGGGGCGAACTATGGCTACACCTTC. Protein: CASSPREGANYGYTF. Supplemented by reference TRBV18 and TRBJ1-2, the full variable domain reads NAGVMQNPRHLVRRRGQEARLRCSPMKGHSHVYWYRQLPEEGLKFMVYLQKENIIDESGMPKERFSAEFPKEGPSILRIQQVVRGDSAAYFCASSPREGANYGYTFGSGTRLTVV.

This chain links TRBV5-6 with TRBJ1-5; no definite D call. From germline, CDR1 is SGHDT and CDR2 YYEEEE. Deletions cut 2 bases from V and 0 bases from J, with 9 bases between. This CDR3 is 15 amino acids long. CDR3 residues: CASSFFDTSNQPQHF. The CDR3 bases are TGTGCCAGCAGCTTTTTCGACACTAGCAATCAGCCCCAGCATTTT.

The J gene is TRBJ1-1, the V gene TRBV7-9; perhaps TRBD1 as D (6 bases). V lost 6 bases and J lost 1, with 18 bases in between. The germline V gene has CDR1 SEHNR and CDR2 FQNEAQ (reference sequence). There are 16 residues in the CDR3. The CDR3 DNA reads TGTGCCAGCAGACCAGCCCGCGACAGGCCGAACACTGAAGCTTTCTTT. This codes for CASRPARDRPNTEAFF.